This T cell receptor beta chain was sequenced in a study of cytomegalovirus exposure and HLA in healthy donors. The protocol was immunoSEQ multiplex PCR, while the TCRdb copy is restricted to in-frame clones and leaves out a portion. The data show tens of thousands of clones, about 92% seen once. The CDR3 loop spans 13 amino acids. The germline CDR1 and CDR2 sequences are PRHDT and FYEKMQ (reference sequence). J gave up 4 bases and V 5 bases, and 3 bases lay outside the gene matches. The chain joins TRBV13 to TRBJ2-3; 7 nucleotides agree with TRBD2. The sample taken for sequencing was PBMCs. The receptor's source is a woman between 18 and 29 years old in good health and CMV-seronegative. CDR3 DNA: TGTGCCAGCAGCGGACTAGTTCCAGATACGCAGTATTTT. This sequence encodes CASSGLVPDTQYF.